This T cell receptor (beta chain) was recorded in a study of cytomegalovirus exposure and HLA in healthy donors. Findings and limits, study-wide: Most TCR sequences were uncommon, yet certain public TCRs appeared in many donors.

V lost 3 bases and J lost 4, with 19 bases in between. This CDR3 is 16 amino acids long. About this clone: Its antigen is unidentified.

PCR involved 60 Vbeta and 13 Jbeta primers. As handled by the study authors: Later, about 80 million unique TCR beta chains were counted in an analysis, and about 10 million of them were shared. Produced via immunoSEQ multiplex PCR; TCRdb's table is partial and in-frame only. V, J and clone size derive from that table, while D and trimming were established from the DNA sequence. The sample holds about 130,000 clones; 70% to 85% are singletons and the top ten take approximately 2.6%. The chain uses TRBV23-1 and TRBJ2-7; perhaps TRBD1 as D (6 bases). TRBV23-1 is an ORF, with its function uncertain. This TCR was sampled from a woman aged 55-75 years in good health and CMV-seropositive. What was sequenced was PBMCs. In DNA form, the CDR3 reads TGCGCCAGCAGTCACCAAGGGGGACGGTATTCTTACGAGCAGTACTTC. Amino acids: CASSHQGGRYSYEQYF.